This T cell receptor (beta chain) was identified in a study of cytomegalovirus exposure and HLA in healthy donors (dated by TCRdb to 2016 to 2017). For the study in its entirety: An earlier analysis of 587 of the donors reported more than 250 Gb of sequence data and 120 million or so unique TCR beta sequences from 190 million or so T cells. Every discovery cohort repertoire had been produced on one sequencing platform. Among the approximately 400 genotyped donors, around 81% belonged to the genetic ancestry cluster associated with self-reported Caucasian donors. Across roughly 420 genotyped donors of the cohort, an average of roughly 250,000 unique TCR beta nucleotide sequences per donor were sequenced, and approximately 17% of those sequences were non-productive. In an earlier analysis of a few hundred of the donors, high-throughput TCR beta sequencing was used to judge whether each TCR beta V gene segment behaved as functional or pseudogenic. Donor age, sex, ethnicity and CMV serostatus were compiled together with the repertoire data. The study was designed to test whether signatures of past pathogen exposure could be identified by cataloging public T cell receptors. A later analysis re-examined previously published TCR beta repertoires from 600 to 700 donors and added high-resolution HLA genotyping to investigate patterns of TCR occurrence. To predict cytomegalovirus infection status, the study brought together high-throughput TCR immunosequencing, statistical association of individual TCRs with disease status, and machine learning. Genome-wide SNP genotypes for about 65% of the roughly 670 donors were used in a later genetic analysis, which treated that subset as a discovery cohort. Because of strong linkage in the cohort, roughly five DR-DQ haplotypes were treated as single units for association and clustering. HLA typing covered class I and class II loci at four-digit resolution. Roughly 300 gigabases of sequencing data and 80 million or so unique TCR sequences were included in an early release covering 550 to 800 HLA-typed donors. In the later analysis, no new phenotypic data were used to find candidate immune exposures; instead, reliance was placed on TCR beta sequences and their occurrence across donors. The T cell repertoires of roughly 660 subjects were profiled by immunosequencing and related to cytomegalovirus serostatus. The number of typed donors differed by locus: 629-630 for A, B, C, DRB1 and DQB1; 500 to 550 for DQA1; some 610 for DPA1; and around 470 for DPB1. Along with the roughly 670-subject first cohort, a separate validation cohort of over a hundred different subjects was used.

The cohort comprised around 700 healthy bone marrow donors. All cohort members were sampled while nominally healthy, although unrecorded immune exposures were likely present. The donor tested CMV seropositive and was one of the 289 seropositive cohort members. Each donor provided a peripheral blood sample, and peripheral blood mononuclear cells were used for TCR beta sequencing. The Qiagen DNeasy Blood Extraction Kit was used to extract genomic DNA from the blood cell samples. The full study reports these points: According to a later analysis, TCR association rates differed among HLA loci, with DRB1 alleles showing the most associated TCRs and HLA-C alleles showing the fewest. In this cohort, only TCR beta chains were sequenced, and detectable features were limited by the absence of alpha or paired-chain data. A further reported finding was that TCR beta sequences accurately predicted the HLA-A and HLA-B alleles for most subjects in the first cohort. The authors suggested that the approach could potentially be generalized to other disease states and immunological phenotypes. The classifier was reported to diagnose cytomegalovirus status with high specificity and sensitivity in both the original and validation cohorts. Because HLA typing was missing for some donors at each locus, association tests included only the typed subset. Compared with equally common non-associated chains, HLA-associated TCR beta chains in a later analysis were more clonally expanded and had lower generation probabilities. Linkage disequilibrium might explain the correlated functional status among segregating V segments, but an unknown experimental factor could not be excluded. Specific HLA alleles were associated with 16,951 TCR beta sequences at a false discovery rate of 0.05 in a later analysis. In a later analysis, most CMV-associated TCR beta chains were found to appear HLA-restricted, with HLA associations seemingly driven largely by CMV exposure. While some public TCRs were present in many individuals, most TCR sequences turned up only very rarely across donors. Compared with the approximately 720-donor mean, donors in an Asian-associated ancestry cluster had fewer N-insertions in productive TCRs, according to a later genetic analysis. In a later analysis, several top co-occurrence clusters were reported to appear linked to parvovirus B19, influenza, CMV and Epstein-Barr virus. The presence/absence analyses assumed that sequencing depth was roughly uniform across donors, and that assumption may not be true. A total of 150 or so TCR beta chains were listed by the study as associated with cytomegalovirus. Broadly in line with IMGT annotations, most TCR beta V segments showed up in productive rearrangements about 87% or about 30% of the time in an earlier analysis of around 600 of the donors. Strong co-occurrence of HLA alleles, especially DR and DQ, made assigning TCR associations to individual alleles difficult. Because counts were too low, roughly 16 rarely observed V segments, including chromosome 9 orphons, were excluded from the earlier analysis of 587 of the donors. A cluster of highly shared sequence variants was judged likely to be a technical artifact of the sequencing pipeline. Some IMGT-functional V segments, including TRBV6-2 and TRBV6-3, could not be told apart with the 87-base-pair reads, so those segments were excluded. An association between a missense DCLRE1C variant and V-gene and J-gene trimming of TCR beta chains was found in a later genetic analysis and replicated in an independent cohort. A few of the identified cytomegalovirus-associated TCR beta chains were confirmed in vitro to be specific for cytomegalovirus antigens. The only immune exposure information available for the cohort was CMV serostatus.

In this sample, this clone turned up a few times. Its antigen target is currently unknown. Base qualities are not at hand, and no much larger clone is one base apart. CDR1 is given as SEHNR and CDR2 as FQNEAQ, both from the germline V gene (reference sequence). The CDR3 spans 12 residues, from the cysteine through the phenylalanine. The only DNA kept is the CDR3, 36 bases in frame from the first base. V and J lose 3 bases and 8 bases, and a span of 8 bases separates them. The library was produced with the immunoSEQ multiplex PCR assay. For the multiplex PCR, a mixture combining 60 forward primers for TCR Vbeta segments and 13 reverse primers for TCR Jbeta segments was used. A multiplex PCR assay on genomic DNA amplified the CDR3 region of rearranged TCR beta genes. The Illumina HiSeq System was used to sequence the amplified TCR beta libraries as 87-base-pair reads. In the source study's methods: Across the 666 repertoires, a later analysis counted tens of millions of unique TCR beta chains, some 11 million of which were shared by at least two donors. A nearest-neighbor algorithm error-corrected the raw reads and collapsed the reads into unique sequences, merging closely related sequences to remove PCR and sequencing errors. Alignment of CDR3 sequences to IMGT reference sequences was used to assign V, D and J gene segments. For a sequence to be retained, a match of at least six nucleotides to both a V gene segment and a J gene segment was required. Rearrangements were classified as productive when the CDR3 lacked stop codons and remained in frame with V and J, and all other rearrangements were classified as non-productive. CDR3 was defined according to IMGT convention as the region running from the second conserved V-encoded cysteine to the conserved J-encoded phenylalanine. Sequences without an unambiguous match to a single V gene segment were excluded from the earlier analysis of a few hundred of the donors. In an earlier analysis of several hundred of the donors, V segments were called functional above 56.7% productive rearrangements and were called segregating when the between-donor standard deviation exceeded 5%. A statistical classification framework was built for diagnosing cytomegalovirus status from the catalog of TCR beta chain sequences. V and J gene assignment, in a later analysis, came from comparing TCR nucleotide sequences with IMGT/GENE-DB human TR gene sequences. In a later analysis, CDR3 sequences and most-parsimonious VDJ recombination scenarios were assigned using the TCRdist pipeline. In a later analysis, each TCR beta chain was defined by its CDR3 amino acid sequence together with its V-gene family, and reads lacking a unique V-gene family were excluded. As a way to deal with suspected cross-contamination and a sequencing artifact, a later analysis dropped approximately 570 nucleotide sequences that were highly shared and had low generation probability. In a later analysis, a clonal expansion index for each public chain was calculated from normalized within-repertoire ranks of inferred template counts. A later analysis computed generation probabilities with a VDJ recombination model fitted to out-of-frame rearrangements, and checked the results against IGoR. A later analysis scored TCR-TCR, TCR-HLA and TCR-CMV co-occurrence with hypergeometric tests, applying a repertoire-size bias correction to TCR pairs. False discovery rates were estimated in a later analysis by permuting HLA or CMV assignments 20 times. In a later analysis, co-occurring TCRs were grouped with DBSCAN, and TCRdist sequence similarity was added when clustering was performed within HLA-allele-positive subsets. Repertoires with fewer than 30,000 or more than 120,000 public chains were left out of co-occurrence clustering, as were about 5 repertoires with anomalous nucleotide sharing. This immuneACCESS table, as held by TCRdb, lists in-frame sequences with V and J called but not all clones. Of the missing ones, under half trace to an unresolved V gene in checked studies; the others have no known cause. That table furnishes V, J and clone size, whereas the DNA furnished D and trimming. Recorded for this sample are 100,000 to 150,000 clones; more than 15% of them occurred a single time. The ten top clones hold about 3% of the sample.

Sequences were obtained from PBMCs. This receptor was taken from a female donor in good health and CMV-seropositive. The rearrangement joined TRBV7-9 to TRBJ2-1; the D gene is perhaps TRBD2, from 5 matching bases. The CDR3 is CASSFLRDEQFF. Read as DNA, the sequence is TGTGCCAGCAGCTTTCTGAGGGATGAGCAGTTCTTC.